These T cell receptor beta chains were read from a single sample in a study of blood T cells in healthy people across ages. Via MiXCR, TCRdb re-called the 5' RACE reads, giving one row per CDR3 protein. Altogether about 640,000 distinct CDR3 sequences are present, around three fifths being singletons, with the ten largest covering roughly 34%. Material: blood. The receptors come from a man aged 60-69 years in good health. CDR3s include the opening cysteine and the closing phenylalanine or tryptophan. The D gene is left open where the match is weak. Rows may omit the clone size; those that give it use once, few, many or a size class.

d_call	clone_size	v_call	j_call	cdr3_aa	cdr3_nt
NA	NA	TRBV6-6	TRBJ1-4	CASRNKDSEKLFF	TGTGCCAGCAGGAACAAGGACAGCGAAAAACTGTTTTTT
NA	NA	TRBV2	TRBJ2-3	CASVNLDTQYF	TGTGCCAGCGTTAACCTGGATACGCAGTATTTT
NA	once	TRBV20-1	TRBJ2-3	CSARGTPASTDTQYF	TGCAGTGCTAGGGGGACTCCCGCTAGCACAGATACGCAGTATTTT
TRBD2	few	TRBV9	TRBJ2-1	CASSRAGTSVHNEQFF	TGTGCCAGCAGCCGTGCCGGGACTAGCGTGCACAATGAGCAGTTCTTC
TRBD1	NA	TRBV18	TRBJ1-5	CASSPNPGTVNQPQHF	TGTGCCAGCTCACCGAACCCCGGGACAGTCAATCAGCCCCAGCATTTT
NA	NA	TRBV7-2	TRBJ2-1	CASSLGQYSYNEQFF	TGTGCCAGCAGCTTAGGCCAGTACTCCTACAATGAGCAGTTCTTC
NA	NA	TRBV29-1	TRBJ1-2	CSVEPQFYGYTF	TGCAGCGTTGAACCGCAGTTCTATGGCTACACCTTC
NA	few	TRBV4-1	TRBJ2-1	CASSQGRQRVAYNEQFF	TGCGCCAGCAGCCAAGGAAGACAGCGGGTGGCCTACAATGAGCAGTTCTTC
NA	NA	TRBV11-2	TRBJ2-3	CASRAGPLHAGDTQYF	TGTGCCAGCAGAGCAGGGCCTCTCCACGCGGGAGATACGCAGTATTTT
NA	many	TRBV7-8	TRBJ2-2	CASTDTGELFF	TGTGCCAGCACAGACACCGGGGAGCTGTTTTTT
NA	NA	TRBV6-6	TRBJ1-1	CASNPRDSNTEAFF	TGTGCCAGCAACCCCAGGGATAGTAACACTGAAGCTTTCTTT
NA	NA	TRBV7-2	TRBJ2-7	CASSSPARDQYF	TGTGCCAGCAGCTCCCCCGCCCGGGACCAGTACTTC
NA	NA	TRBV12-5	TRBJ2-5	CASGLHLGVAQETQYF	TGTGCTAGTGGTTTGCATCTCGGGGTCGCACAAGAGACCCAGTACTTC
NA	NA	TRBV5-5	TRBJ2-7	CASSLTGSLGYEQYF	TGTGCCAGCAGCTTGACAGGAAGTTTGGGATACGAGCAGTACTTC
NA	NA	TRBV7-2	TRBJ2-1	CASSPQGGAHSYNEQFF	TGTGCCAGCAGCCCTCAGGGGGGGGCCCACTCCTACAATGAGCAGTTCTTC
NA	NA	TRBV20-1	TRBJ2-1	CSAGLLTTEQFF	TGCAGTGCCGGGCTCCTAACAACTGAGCAGTTCTTC